This TCR beta chain is from a study of blood T cell repertoires in COVID-19. Turning to the study itself: The origin of the acute and convalescent COVID-19 samples was the United States, Italy and Spain. T cells, B-cell-depleted T cells, or PBMCs provided the cDNA or gDNA that served as material.

In the authors' workflow: Amplification of reference gene primers provided the estimated nucleated cell counts. The method was immunoSEQ multiplex PCR; TCRdb's version includes in-frame clones alone and lacks a portion of them. D and trimming come from the DNA, and the V and J calls and clone size come from that table. The data contain around 69,000 clones, approximately 92% of them singletons. Germline-derived CDR1 and CDR2 are SGHRS and YFSETQ. Trimming took off 1 base at V and 2 bases at J, with 12 bases between the two ends. The CDR3 sequence is 15 residues long. The chain recombines TRBV5-1 with TRBJ2-5, with a possible D match to TRBD2 (6 bases). The clonotype comes from a woman aged 45-65 years with active COVID-19. Sequenced sample: peripheral blood. CDR3 nucleotide sequence: TGCGCCAGCAGCTTGACCGGGACTGAGCAAGAGACCCAGTACTTC. Its translation is CASSLTGTEQETQYF.